The sequence of this T cell receptor beta chain was determined in a study of cytomegalovirus exposure and HLA in healthy donors. The PCR employed 60 Vbeta primers together with 13 Jbeta primers. The data were produced by immunoSEQ multiplex PCR, yet TCRdb's version contains in-frame clones alone and is incomplete. The table lists 150,000 to 200,000 clones, over 65% of them singletons. Germline values: CDR1 LNHDA, CDR2 SQIVND (reference sequence). V lost 3 bases and J lost 0, with 12 bases in between. The CDR3 totals 16 residues. Turning to this clone: Antigen: not known.

Notes on the study in general: An analysis done earlier found most TCR beta V segments productive about 87% or about 30% of the time.

The TCR sequence derives from a woman under 40 in good health and CMV-seronegative. The chain has TRBV19 and TRBJ2-1; a weak D match, TRBD1 (6 bases). Input material: PBMCs. The CDR3: CASSIQGISSYNEQFF. In nucleotides, the CDR3 is TGTGCCAGTAGTATTCAGGGGATTAGCTCCTACAATGAGCAGTTCTTC.